Described below is a single TCR beta chain sequence and its context. The antigen is not known. The data are from a study of siplizumab effects on memory and regulatory T cells. Findings and limits, study-wide: It seemed that naive T cells were more diverse than memory cells and were major contributors to the alloresponse. An assignable naive or memory phenotype was lacking in roughly 75-95% of proliferating CD4+ or CD8+ clones. Significantly reduced by siplizumab was the cumulative frequency of alloreactive sequences, namely those traceable to unstimulated CD4+ memory cells.

Germline values: CDR1 SEHNR, CDR2 FQNEAQ (reference sequence). V was pared by 5 bases and J by 7 bases, with 12 bases between. CDR3 size: 13 residues. Per individual sample, 90,000 to 100,000 TCR templates were assayed. Only in-frame clones appear in the TCRdb table, and some are missing; sequencing was by immunoSEQ multiplex PCR. The data hold over 100,000 clones, with 80% to 95% observed a single time. Material: CD4+ T cells sorted from blood. This clonotype originated in a human donor in good health. The genes are TRBV7-9 and TRBJ1-5; D gene uncertain. CDR3 coding DNA: TGTGCCAGCAGCCCAACCGGGCCCCAGCCCCAGCATTTT. Protein: CASSPTGPQPQHF.